This T cell receptor (beta chain) is drawn from a study of control samples from healthy donors and cancer patients. Germline loops: CDR1 SGHTA, CDR2 FQGNSA. CDR3 length: 14 amino acids. J was trimmed by 5 bases and V by 3 bases; bases with no gene match: 3. Generated by immunoSEQ multiplex PCR, the TCRdb table keeps only in-frame clones and is missing some. This table holds approximately 180,000 clones, 80% to 95% found once. This TCR was recovered from a woman between 40 and 50 years old in good health. The rearrangement uses TRBV7-2 and TRBJ1-1; 10 bases map to TRBD1. The sample comprised blood. The DNA for the CDR3 is TGTGCCAGCAGCTTGGGGACAGGGGATACTGAAGCTTTCTTT. It codes for CASSLGTGDTEAFF.